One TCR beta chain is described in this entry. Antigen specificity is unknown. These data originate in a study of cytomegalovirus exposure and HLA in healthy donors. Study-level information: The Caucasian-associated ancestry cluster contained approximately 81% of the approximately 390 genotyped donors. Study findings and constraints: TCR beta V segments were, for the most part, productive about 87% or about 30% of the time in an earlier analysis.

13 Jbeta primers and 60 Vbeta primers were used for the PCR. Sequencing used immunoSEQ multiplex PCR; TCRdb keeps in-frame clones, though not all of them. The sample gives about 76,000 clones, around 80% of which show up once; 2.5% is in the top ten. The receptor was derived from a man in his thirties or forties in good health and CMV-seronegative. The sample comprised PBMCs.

This CDR3 reads CASSEGQNYGYTF. For the CDR3, the DNA is TGTGCCAGCAGCGAGGGACAGAACTATGGCTACACCTTC. The chain employs TRBV7-2 and TRBJ1-2; 7 bases are a match to TRBD1. The V gene end was trimmed by 5 bases and the J gene end by 2 bases; junction bases not matched to a gene: 2. Germline V gives CDR1 SGHTA, CDR2 FQGNSA. The CDR3 sequence is 13 residues long. Supplemented by reference TRBV7-2 and TRBJ1-2, the full variable domain reads GAGVSQSPSNKVTEKGKDVELRCDPISGHTALYWYRQSLGQGLEFLIYFQGNSAPDKSGLPSDRFSAERTGGSVSTLTIQRTQQEDSAVYLCASSEGQNYGYTFGSGTRLTVV.